This T cell receptor beta chain was identified during a study of shared clonotypes between healthy human individuals. Study-wide results and caveats: Generally, estimated richness proved larger in naive subsets than it did in memory subsets.

Splitting the CD4+ cells yielded a CD45RA+ naive subset and a CD45RA-negative memory subset. This clone was found a few times. Its antigen remains unidentified. Researchers ran the assay at a deep level. Using immunoSEQ multiplex PCR, the repertoire was profiled, and TCRdb retains in-frame clones only, with some absent. The repertoire holds 2.3 million or so clones, with just over 90% as singletons. The CDR3 is 13 amino acids. Per the germline V gene, CDR1 is SEHNR and CDR2 is FQNEAQ (reference sequence). V gave up 6 bases and J gave up 6 bases; unmatched junction bases: 6. Sequenced: naive CD4+ T cells from PBMCs. Subset in this sample: CD45RA+ positively selected. The TCR originated in a man between 18 and 29 years old in good health. Some clones in this sample may be carry-over from other donors' samples. The gene calls are TRBV7-9 and TRBJ1-2; 8 bases line up with TRBD1. CDR3 protein: CASSQGQVDGYTF. CDR3 sequence (DNA): TGTGCCAGCAGTCAGGGACAGGTCGATGGCTACACCTTC. The full variable domain, completed using reference TRBV7-9 and TRBJ1-2, is DTGVSQNPRHKITKRGQNVTFRCDPISEHNRLYWYRQTLGQGPEFLTYFQNEAQLEKSRLLSDRFSAERPKGSFSTLEIQRTEQGDSAMYLCASSQGQVDGYTFGSGTRLTVV.